This TCR beta chain was identified in a study of blood T cell repertoires in COVID-19. Study in general: Acute and convalescent COVID-19 samples came from the United States, Italy and Spain. T cells, B-cell-depleted T cells, or PBMCs supplied cDNA or gDNA.

Original data processing: Reference gene primer amplification yielded estimated nucleated cell counts. The data were produced by immunoSEQ multiplex PCR, yet TCRdb's version contains in-frame clones alone and is incomplete. The D gene and trimming were derived from the DNA, and the V and J assignments and clone size from that table. The table shows about 26,000 clones, with under 90% occurring only once. CDR1 and CDR2 (germline): SQVTM, ANQGSEA. CDR3 length equals 12 residues. V gave up 7 bases and J gave up 10 bases, with 17 bases separating them. The gene calls are TRBV29-1 and TRBJ2-4, with a possible D match to TRBD2 (5 bases). Sample: peripheral blood. This TCR was sampled from a human donor in a cohort sampled during active COVID-19. The CDR3 nucleotides read TGCAGCGCGTTATCCGGACTGAATATTCAGTACTTC. Its translation: CSALSGLNIQYF.